The TCR beta chain under discussion was sequenced for a study of T cells in localized non-small cell lung cancer. Whole-study findings and limits: A denser population of T cells in blood accompanied longer overall survival. Since sequencing was restricted to only one region of the tumor, intratumor heterogeneity remains a possibility. Uninvolved nearby lung showed the greatest T cell clonality, exceeding that found in tumor.

Concerning this clone itself: The antigen remains unidentified.

Germline assignment: CDR1 LGHNA and CDR2 YSLEER. The CDR3 has 16 amino acids. Trimming at V came to 4 bases and at J to 4 bases, leaving 9 bases not matched to a gene. Libraries were prepared by immunoSEQ multiplex PCR; TCRdb keeps only in-frame clonotypes and omits some of them. The sample lists just over 20,000 clones, approximately 81% seen once, with 15% to 20% in the top ten. The TCR was taken from a woman aged 40-69 years with stage II squamous cell lung carcinoma. The source material was PBMCs, sampled before any cancer treatment. The rearrangement joins TRBV4-3 to TRBJ1-1; 10 bases are shared with TRBD1. This chain's CDR3 is CASSPSLGQGSTEAFF. CDR3 nucleotide sequence: TGCGCCAGCAGCCCATCCCTGGGACAGGGGAGCACTGAAGCTTTCTTT.